One sample yielded the 3 T cell receptor beta chains listed below, sequenced in a study of untreated major depressive disorder. Overall study findings and caveats: TRBV05-01 (Vbeta 5.1) usage was higher in CD4+ T cells of depressed patients than controls.

TCRdb keeps only in-frame clones here, not all; method: immunoSEQ multiplex PCR. The sample comprises more than 25,000 clones, over 80% of which are singletons, and 0.7% to 0.85% rests with the top ten. These receptors are not linked to any known antigen. Sequenced material: CD4+ T cells from PBMCs. The origin of the receptors is a woman aged 30 to 39 with major depressive disorder.

This chain connects TRBV7-2 to TRBJ2-3; TRBD2 aligns across 12 bases. The CDR3 has 19 amino acids. The trim removed 6 bases at V and 2 bases at J, leaving 15 bases unmatched. Germline V gene lookup returns CDR1 SGHTA and CDR2 FQGNSA. The CDR3 DNA sequence: TGTGCCAGCAGACCTCGGGGTGGAACTAGCGGGAGGCTCACAGATACGCAGTATTTT. It codes for CASRPRGGTSGRLTDTQYF.

The rearrangement links TRBV9 to TRBJ1-4; no clear D gene. V was clipped by 2 bases and J by 3 bases, with 20 bases between them. The CDR3 is 18 amino acids. Per germline, CDR1 SGDLS and CDR2 YYNGEE. The CDR3 loop reads CASSVGTQPRSANEKLFF. The DNA of the CDR3 is TGTGCCAGCAGCGTTGGAACCCAGCCTAGGTCGGCTAATGAAAAACTGTTTTTT.

Here the CDR3 reads CASSHPLKGQRGEKLFF. The CDR3 DNA follows: TGCGCCAGCAGCCATCCTTTGAAGGGACAGAGAGGAGAAAAACTGTTTTTT. This chain uses TRBV4-1 with TRBJ1-4; TRBD1 matches at 7 bases. This CDR3 is built from 17 residues. V lost 3 bases to trimming and J lost 8 bases; unmatched junction nucleotides: 15. Germline CDR1 is MGHRA and CDR2 is YSYEKL.